This T cell receptor beta chain derives from a study of blood T cells in healthy people across ages. Study-level findings and limits: In older individuals, TCR beta diversity per million T cells was lower, falling roughly linearly with age.

Comments on this clonotype: The antigen is unknown.

PBMCs numbering at least 7 million were isolated per sample. CDR1 and CDR2 from the germline V gene are SGDLS and YYNGEE. The CDR3 length is 15 residues. J lost 4 bases, V lost 0 bases, and 5 bases had no gene match. With a J-beta primer mix and a sample-barcoded 5' primer, a second PCR ran about 7 to 11 cycles. Through a template-switch adaptor with 12 random nucleotides, each cDNA molecule received a tag. MiXCR, applied by TCRdb to the 5' RACE reads, yields one record per CDR3 protein. This table has 1,800,000 or so distinct CDR3 sequences, roughly 43% appearing once. The rearrangement links TRBV9 to TRBJ2-3, with 7 bases lining up with TRBD2. Sequences were obtained from blood. The TCR originated in a human donor in good health. The CDR3 loop is CASSVGHGRSDTQYF. CDR3 DNA: TGTGCCAGCAGCGTAGGACACGGGAGGTCAGATACGCAGTATTTT.